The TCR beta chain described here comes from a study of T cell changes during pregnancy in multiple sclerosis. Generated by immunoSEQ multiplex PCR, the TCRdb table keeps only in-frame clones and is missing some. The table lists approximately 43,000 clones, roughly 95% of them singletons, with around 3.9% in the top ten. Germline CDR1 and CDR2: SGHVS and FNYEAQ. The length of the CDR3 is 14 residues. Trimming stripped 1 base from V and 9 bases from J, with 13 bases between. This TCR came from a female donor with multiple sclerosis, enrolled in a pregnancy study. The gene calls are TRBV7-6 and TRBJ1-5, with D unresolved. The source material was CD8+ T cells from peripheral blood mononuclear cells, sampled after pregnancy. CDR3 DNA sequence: TGTGCCAGCAGCTTAGGCACCGGAGTGAGGCCCCAGCATTTT. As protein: CASSLGTGVRPQHF.